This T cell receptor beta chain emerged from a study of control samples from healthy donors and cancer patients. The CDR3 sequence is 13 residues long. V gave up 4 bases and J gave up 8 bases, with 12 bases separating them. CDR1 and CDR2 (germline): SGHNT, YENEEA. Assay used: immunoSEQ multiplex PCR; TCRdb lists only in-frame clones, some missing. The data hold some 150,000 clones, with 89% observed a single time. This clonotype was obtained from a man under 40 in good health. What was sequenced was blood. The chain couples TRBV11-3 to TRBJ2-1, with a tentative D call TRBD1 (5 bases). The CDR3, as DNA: TGTGCCAGCAGCTCCAGGGTTACGGATGAGCAGTTCTTC. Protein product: CASSSRVTDEQFF.